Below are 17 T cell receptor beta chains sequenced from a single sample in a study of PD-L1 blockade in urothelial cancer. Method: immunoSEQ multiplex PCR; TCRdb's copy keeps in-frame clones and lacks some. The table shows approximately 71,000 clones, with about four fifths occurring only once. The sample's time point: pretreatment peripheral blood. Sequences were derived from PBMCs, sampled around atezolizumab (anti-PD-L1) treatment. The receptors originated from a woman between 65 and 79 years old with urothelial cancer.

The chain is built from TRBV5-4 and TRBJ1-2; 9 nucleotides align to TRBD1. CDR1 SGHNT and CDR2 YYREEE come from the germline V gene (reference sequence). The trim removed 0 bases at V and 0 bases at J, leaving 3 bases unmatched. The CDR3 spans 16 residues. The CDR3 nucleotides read TGTGCCAGCAGCTTGGTACAGGGGGCCGCTAACTATGGCTACACCTTC. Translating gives CASSLVQGAANYGYTF.

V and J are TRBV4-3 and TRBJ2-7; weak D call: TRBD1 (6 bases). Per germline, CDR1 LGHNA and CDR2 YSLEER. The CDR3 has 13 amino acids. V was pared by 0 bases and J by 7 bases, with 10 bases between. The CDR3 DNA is TGCGCCAGCAGCCAAGACCCCGGGACAGAGCAGTACTTC. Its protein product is CASSQDPGTEQYF.

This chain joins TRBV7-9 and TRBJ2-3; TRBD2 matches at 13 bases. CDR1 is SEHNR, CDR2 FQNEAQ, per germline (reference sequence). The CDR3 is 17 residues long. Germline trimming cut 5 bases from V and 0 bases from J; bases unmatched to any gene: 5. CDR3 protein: CASSGLAGADSTDTQYF. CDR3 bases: TGTGCCAGCAGCGGACTAGCGGGGGCCGATAGCACAGATACGCAGTATTTT.

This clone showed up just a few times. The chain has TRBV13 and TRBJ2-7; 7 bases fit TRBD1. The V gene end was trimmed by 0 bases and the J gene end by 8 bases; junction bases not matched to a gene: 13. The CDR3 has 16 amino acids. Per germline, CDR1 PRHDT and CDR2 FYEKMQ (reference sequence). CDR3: CASSLGNRGQGSKQYF. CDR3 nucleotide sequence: TGTGCCAGCAGCTTAGGGAACAGGGGCCAGGGATCGAAGCAGTACTTC.

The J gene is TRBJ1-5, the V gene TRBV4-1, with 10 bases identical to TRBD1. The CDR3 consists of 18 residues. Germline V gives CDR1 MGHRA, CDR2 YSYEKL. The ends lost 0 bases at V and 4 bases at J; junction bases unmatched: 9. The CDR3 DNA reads TGCGCCAGCAGCCAAGATGATCGACAGGGGGCGCTTAATCAGCCCCAGCATTTT. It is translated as CASSQDDRQGALNQPQHF.

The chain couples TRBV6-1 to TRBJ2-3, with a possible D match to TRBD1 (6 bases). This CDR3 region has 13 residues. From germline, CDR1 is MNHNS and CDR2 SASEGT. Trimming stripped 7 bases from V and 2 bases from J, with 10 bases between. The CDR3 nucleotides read TGTGCCAGCAAGGACAGCCACACAGATACGCAGTATTTT. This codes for CASKDSHTDTQYF.

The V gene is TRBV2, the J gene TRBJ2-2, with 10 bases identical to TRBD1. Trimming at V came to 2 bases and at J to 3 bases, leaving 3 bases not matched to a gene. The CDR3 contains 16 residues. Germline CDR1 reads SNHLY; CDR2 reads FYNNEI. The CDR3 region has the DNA TGTGCCAGCAGTGAATTCGGGACAGGGGACACCGGGGAGCTGTTTTTT. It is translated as CASSEFGTGDTGELFF.

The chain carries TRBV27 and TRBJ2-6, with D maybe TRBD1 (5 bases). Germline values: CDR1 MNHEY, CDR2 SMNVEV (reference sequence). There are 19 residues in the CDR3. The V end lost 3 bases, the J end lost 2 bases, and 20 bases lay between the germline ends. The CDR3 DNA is TGTGCCAGCAGTTTCTATCCAGGGCCCACTCGGCCTGGGGCCAACGTCCTGACTTTC. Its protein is CASSFYPGPTRPGANVLTF.

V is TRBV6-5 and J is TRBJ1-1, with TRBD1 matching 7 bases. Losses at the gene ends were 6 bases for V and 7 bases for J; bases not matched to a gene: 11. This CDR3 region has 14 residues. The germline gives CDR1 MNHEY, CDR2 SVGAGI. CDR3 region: CASSGQARGGEAFF. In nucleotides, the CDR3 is TGTGCCAGCAGCGGACAGGCCCGGGGAGGTGAAGCTTTCTTT.

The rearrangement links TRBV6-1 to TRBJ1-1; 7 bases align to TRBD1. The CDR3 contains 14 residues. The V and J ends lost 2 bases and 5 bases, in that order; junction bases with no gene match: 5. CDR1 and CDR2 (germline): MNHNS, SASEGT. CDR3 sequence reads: CASSEFRGQTEAFF. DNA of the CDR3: TGTGCCAGCAGTGAATTCCGGGGACAGACTGAAGCTTTCTTT.

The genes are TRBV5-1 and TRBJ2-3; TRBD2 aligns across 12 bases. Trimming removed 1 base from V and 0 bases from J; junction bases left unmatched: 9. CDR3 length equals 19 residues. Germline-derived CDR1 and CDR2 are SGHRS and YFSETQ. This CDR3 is CASSLRLAGVLQSTDTQYF. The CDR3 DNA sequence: TGCGCCAGCAGCTTGAGACTAGCGGGAGTCCTACAGAGCACAGATACGCAGTATTTT.

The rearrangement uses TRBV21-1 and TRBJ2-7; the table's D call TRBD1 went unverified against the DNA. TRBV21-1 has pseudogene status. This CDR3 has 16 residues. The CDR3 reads CASSSLPRTGVHEQYF. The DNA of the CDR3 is TGTGCCAGCAGCAGTTTGCCCCGGACAGGGGTCCACGAGCAGTACTTC.

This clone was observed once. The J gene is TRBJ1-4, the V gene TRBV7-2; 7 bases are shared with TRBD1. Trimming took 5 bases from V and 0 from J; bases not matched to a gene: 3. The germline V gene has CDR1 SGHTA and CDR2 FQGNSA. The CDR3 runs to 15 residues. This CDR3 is CASSVDRATNEKLFF. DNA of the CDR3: TGTGCCAGCAGCGTCGACAGGGCAACTAATGAAAAACTGTTTTTT.

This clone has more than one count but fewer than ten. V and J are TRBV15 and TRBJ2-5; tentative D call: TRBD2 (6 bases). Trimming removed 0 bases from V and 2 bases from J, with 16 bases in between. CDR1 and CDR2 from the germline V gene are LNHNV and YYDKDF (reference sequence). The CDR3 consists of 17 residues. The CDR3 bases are TGTGCCACCAGCAGAGATTCTAGCGAGTGGTGGCAAGAGACCCAGTACTTC. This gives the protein CATSRDSSEWWQETQYF.

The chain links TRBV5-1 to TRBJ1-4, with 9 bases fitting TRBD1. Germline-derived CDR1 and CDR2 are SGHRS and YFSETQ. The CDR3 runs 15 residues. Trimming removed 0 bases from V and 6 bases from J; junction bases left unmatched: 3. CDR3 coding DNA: TGCGCCAGCAGCTTGGACGGGACAGGGTATGAAAAACTGTTTTTT. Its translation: CASSLDGTGYEKLFF.

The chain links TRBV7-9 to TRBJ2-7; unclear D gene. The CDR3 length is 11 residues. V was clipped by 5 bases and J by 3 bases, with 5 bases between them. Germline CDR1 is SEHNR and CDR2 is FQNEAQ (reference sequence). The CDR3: CASSGHYEQYF. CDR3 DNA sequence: TGTGCCAGCAGCGGCCACTACGAGCAGTACTTC. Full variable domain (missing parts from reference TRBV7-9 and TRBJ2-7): DTGVSQNPRHKITKRGQNVTFRCDPISEHNRLYWYRQTLGQGPEFLTYFQNEAQLEKSRLLSDRFSAERPKGSFSTLEIQRTEQGDSAMYLCASSGHYEQYFGPGTRLTVT.

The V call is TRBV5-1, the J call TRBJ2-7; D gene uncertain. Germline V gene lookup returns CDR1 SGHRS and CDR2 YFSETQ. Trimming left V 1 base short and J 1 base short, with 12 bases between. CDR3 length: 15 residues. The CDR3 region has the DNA TGCGCCAGCAGCTTGTGGCAGTGGCATTCCTACGAGCAGTACTTC. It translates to CASSLWQWHSYEQYF. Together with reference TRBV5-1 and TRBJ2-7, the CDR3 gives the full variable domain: KAGVTQTPRYLIKTRGQQVTLSCSPISGHRSVSWYQQTPGQGLQFLFEYFSETQRNKGNFPGRFSGRQFSNSRSEMNVSTLELGDSALYLCASSLWQWHSYEQYFGPGTRLTVT.